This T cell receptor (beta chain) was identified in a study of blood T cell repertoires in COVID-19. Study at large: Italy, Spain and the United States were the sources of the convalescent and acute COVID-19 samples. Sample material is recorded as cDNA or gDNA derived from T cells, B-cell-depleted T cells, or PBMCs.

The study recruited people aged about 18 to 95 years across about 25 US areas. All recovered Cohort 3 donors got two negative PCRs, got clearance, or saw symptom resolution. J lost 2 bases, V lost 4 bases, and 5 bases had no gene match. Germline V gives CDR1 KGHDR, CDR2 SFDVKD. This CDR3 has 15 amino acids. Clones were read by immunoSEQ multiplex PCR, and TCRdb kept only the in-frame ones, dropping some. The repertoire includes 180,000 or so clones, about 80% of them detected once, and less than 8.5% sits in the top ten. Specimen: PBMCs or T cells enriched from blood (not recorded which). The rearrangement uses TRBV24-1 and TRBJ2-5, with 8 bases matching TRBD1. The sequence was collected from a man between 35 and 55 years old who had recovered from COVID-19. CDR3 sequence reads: CATSDPGTGQETQYF. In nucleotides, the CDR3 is TGTGCCACCAGTGACCCCGGGACAGGACAAGAGACCCAGTACTTC.